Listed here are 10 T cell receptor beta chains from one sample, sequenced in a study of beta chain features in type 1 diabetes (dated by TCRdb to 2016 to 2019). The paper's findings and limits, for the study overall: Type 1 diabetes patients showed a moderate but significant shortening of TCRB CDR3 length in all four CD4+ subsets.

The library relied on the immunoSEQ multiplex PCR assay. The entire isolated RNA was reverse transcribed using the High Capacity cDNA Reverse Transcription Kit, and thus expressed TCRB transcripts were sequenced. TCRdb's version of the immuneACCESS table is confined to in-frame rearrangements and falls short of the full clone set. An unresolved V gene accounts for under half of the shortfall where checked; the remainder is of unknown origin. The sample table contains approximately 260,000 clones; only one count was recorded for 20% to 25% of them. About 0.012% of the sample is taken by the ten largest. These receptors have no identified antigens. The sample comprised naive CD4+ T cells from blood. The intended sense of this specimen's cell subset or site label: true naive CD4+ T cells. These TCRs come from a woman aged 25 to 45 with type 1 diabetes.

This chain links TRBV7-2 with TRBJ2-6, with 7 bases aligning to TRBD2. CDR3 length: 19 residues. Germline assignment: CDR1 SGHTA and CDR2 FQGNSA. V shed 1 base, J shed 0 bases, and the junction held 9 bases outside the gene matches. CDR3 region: CASSLEPVLAASGANVLTF. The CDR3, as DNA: TGTGCCAGCAGCTTAGAGCCCGTGCTAGCGGCCTCTGGGGCCAACGTCCTGACTTTC.

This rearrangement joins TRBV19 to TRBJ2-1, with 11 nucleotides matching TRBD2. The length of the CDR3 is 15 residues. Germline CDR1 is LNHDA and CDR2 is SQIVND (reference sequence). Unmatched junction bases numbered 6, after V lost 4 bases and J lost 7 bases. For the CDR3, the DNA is TGTGCCAGTAGTAAGAGGACTAGCGGGTCGAATGAGCAGTTCTTC. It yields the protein CASSKRTSGSNEQFF.

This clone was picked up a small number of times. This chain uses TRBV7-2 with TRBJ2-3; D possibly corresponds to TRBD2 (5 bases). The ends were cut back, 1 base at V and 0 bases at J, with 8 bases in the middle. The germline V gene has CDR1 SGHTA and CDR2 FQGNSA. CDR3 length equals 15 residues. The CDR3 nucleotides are TGTGCCAGCAGCTTAGGGGAGTGGAGCACAGATACGCAGTATTTT. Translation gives CASSLGEWSTDTQYF.

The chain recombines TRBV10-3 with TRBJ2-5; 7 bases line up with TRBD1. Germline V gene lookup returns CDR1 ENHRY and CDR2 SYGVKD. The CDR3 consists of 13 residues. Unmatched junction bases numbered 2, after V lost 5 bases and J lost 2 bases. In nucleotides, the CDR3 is TGTGCCATCAGTTGGGACAGTCAAGAGACCCAGTACTTC. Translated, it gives CAISWDSQETQYF.

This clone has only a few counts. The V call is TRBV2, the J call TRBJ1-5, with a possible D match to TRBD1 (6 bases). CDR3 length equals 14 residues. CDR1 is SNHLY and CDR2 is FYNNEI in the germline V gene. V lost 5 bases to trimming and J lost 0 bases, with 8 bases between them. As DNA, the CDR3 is TGTGCCAGCAGTTGGACAGATAGCAATCAGCCCCAGCATTTT. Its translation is CASSWTDSNQPQHF.

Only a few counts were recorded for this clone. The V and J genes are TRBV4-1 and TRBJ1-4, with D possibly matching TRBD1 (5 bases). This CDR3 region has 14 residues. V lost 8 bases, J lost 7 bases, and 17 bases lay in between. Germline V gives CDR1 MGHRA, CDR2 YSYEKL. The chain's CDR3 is CASHSHGGGEKLFF. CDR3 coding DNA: TGCGCCAGCCACAGCCACGGGGGGGGTGAAAAACTGTTTTTT.

The CDR3 nucleotides are TGTGCCAGCAGCATCAACGCGGGGGGCACCCAAGAGACCCAGTACTTC. Its translation is CASSINAGGTQETQYF. V usage is TRBV5-4 and J usage is TRBJ2-5; 8 positions match TRBD2. Germline V gene lookup returns CDR1 SGHNT and CDR2 YYREEE (reference sequence). CDR3 length: 16 residues. Trimming removed 4 bases from V and 1 base from J; junction bases left unmatched: 9.

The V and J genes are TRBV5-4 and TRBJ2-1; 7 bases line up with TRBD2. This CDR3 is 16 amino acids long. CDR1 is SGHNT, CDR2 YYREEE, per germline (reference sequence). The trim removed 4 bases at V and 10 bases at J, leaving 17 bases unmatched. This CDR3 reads CASSPAGTGGAGEQFF. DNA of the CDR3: TGTGCCAGCAGCCCAGCCGGGACGGGAGGTGCGGGGGAGCAGTTCTTC.

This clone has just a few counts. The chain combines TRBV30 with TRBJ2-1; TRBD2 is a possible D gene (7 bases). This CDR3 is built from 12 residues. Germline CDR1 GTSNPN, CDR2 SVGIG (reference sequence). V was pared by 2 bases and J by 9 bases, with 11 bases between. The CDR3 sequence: CAWSRGGIEQFF. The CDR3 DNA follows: TGTGCCTGGAGTAGGGGGGGGATTGAGCAGTTCTTC. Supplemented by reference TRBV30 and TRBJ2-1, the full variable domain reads SQTIHQWPATLVQPVGSPLSLECTVEGTSNPNLYWYRQAAGRGLQLLFYSVGIGQISSEVPQNLSASRPQDRQFILSSKKLLLSDSGFYLCAWSRGGIEQFFGPGTRLTVL.

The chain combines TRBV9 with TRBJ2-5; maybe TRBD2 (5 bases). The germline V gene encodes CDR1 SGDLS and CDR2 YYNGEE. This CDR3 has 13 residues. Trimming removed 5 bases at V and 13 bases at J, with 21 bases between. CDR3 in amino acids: CASSPPGLSGLYF. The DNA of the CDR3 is TGTGCCAGCAGTCCCCCCGGTCTCTCGGGATTGTACTTC.